The T cell receptor (beta chain) described here comes from a study of OX40 agonist ivuxolimab in advanced cancers. Study at large: In this cohort, patients received ivuxolimab, an agonistic anti-OX40 (CD134) antibody. Study conclusions and caveats: More expanded clones were seen, on average, in CD8+ T cells than in CD4+.

This clone was found a few times. Its antigen is still unknown. Sequencing used immunoSEQ multiplex PCR; TCRdb keeps in-frame clones, though not all of them. The sample records some 67,000 clones, 85% being singletons. The source is an adult with an advanced solid tumor such as melanoma, head and neck, liver or kidney cancer. The starting material was CD4+ or CD8+ T cells sorted from blood, obtained in a trial of the OX40 agonist ivuxolimab.

CDR3 in amino acids: CASSWDGNGYTF. The CDR3 nucleotides are TGCGCCAGCAGCTGGGACGGCAATGGCTACACCTTC. The chain recombines TRBV5-1 with TRBJ1-2; perhaps TRBD1 as D (5 bases). The V gene lost 3 bases and the J gene lost 6 bases, with 9 bases spanning the gap. Germline CDR1 and CDR2: SGHRS and YFSETQ. The CDR3 contains 12 residues.